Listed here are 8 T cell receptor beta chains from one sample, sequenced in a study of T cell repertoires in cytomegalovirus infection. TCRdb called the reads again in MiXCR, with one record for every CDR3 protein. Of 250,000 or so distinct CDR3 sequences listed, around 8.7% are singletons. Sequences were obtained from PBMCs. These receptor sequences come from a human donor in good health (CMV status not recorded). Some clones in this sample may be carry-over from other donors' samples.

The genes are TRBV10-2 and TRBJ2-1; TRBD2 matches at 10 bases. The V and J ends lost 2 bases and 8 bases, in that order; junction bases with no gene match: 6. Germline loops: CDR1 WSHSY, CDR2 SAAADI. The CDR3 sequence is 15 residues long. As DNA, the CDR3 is TGCGCCAGCAGTGAGGCGGCTAGCGGGAGCGATGAGCAGTTCTTC. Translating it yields CASSEAASGSDEQFF.

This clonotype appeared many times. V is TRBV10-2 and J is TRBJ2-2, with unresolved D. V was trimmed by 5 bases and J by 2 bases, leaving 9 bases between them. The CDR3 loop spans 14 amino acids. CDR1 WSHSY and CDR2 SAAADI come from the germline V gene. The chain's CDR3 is CASSSGSNTGELFF. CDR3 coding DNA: TGCGCCAGCAGTTCGGGTAGTAACACCGGGGAGCTGTTTTTT.

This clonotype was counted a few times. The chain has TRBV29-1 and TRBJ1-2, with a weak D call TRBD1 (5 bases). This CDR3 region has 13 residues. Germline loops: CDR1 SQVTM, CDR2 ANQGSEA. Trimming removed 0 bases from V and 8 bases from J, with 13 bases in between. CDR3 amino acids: CSVEELPGRGYTF. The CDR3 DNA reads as TGCAGCGTTGAAGAGCTACCGGGACGCGGCTACACCTTC.

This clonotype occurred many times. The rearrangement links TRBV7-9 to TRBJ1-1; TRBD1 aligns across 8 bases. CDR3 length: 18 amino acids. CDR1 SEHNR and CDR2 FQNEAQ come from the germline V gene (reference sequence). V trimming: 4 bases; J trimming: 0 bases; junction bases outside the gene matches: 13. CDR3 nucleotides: TGTGCCAGCAGCTCCCCCTCAGGGGGCGTCCACATGAACACTGAAGCTTTCTTT. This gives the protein CASSSPSGGVHMNTEAFF.

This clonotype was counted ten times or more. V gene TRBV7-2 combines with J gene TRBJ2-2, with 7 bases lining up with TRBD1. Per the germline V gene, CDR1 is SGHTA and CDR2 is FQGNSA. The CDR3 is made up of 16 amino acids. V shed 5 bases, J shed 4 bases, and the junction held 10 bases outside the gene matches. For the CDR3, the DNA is TGTGCCAGCAGCACGCGACAGGGCTTCGGCACCGGGGAGCTGTTTTTT. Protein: CASSTRQGFGTGELFF. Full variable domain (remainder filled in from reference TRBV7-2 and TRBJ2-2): GAGVSQSPSNKVTEKGKDVELRCDPISGHTALYWYRQSLGQGLEFLIYFQGNSAPDKSGLPSDRFSAERTGGSVSTLTIQRTQQEDSAVYLCASSTRQGFGTGELFFGEGSRLTVL.

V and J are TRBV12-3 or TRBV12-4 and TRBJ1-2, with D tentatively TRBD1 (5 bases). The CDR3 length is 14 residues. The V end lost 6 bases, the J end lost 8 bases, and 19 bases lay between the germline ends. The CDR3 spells CASSLQRPQGGYTF. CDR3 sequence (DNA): TGTGCCAGCAGCCTCCAAAGGCCGCAGGGAGGCTACACCTTC.

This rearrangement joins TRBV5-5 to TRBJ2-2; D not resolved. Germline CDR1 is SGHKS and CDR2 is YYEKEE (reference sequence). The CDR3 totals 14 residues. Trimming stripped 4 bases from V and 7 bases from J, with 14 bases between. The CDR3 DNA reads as TGTGCCAGCAGCCCCTTGGGGATCGTCGGGGAGCTGTTTTTT. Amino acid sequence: CASSPLGIVGELFF.

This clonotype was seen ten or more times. The CDR3 DNA sequence: TGTGCTAGTGCCGGACAGGGGCTAAAGAACACTGAAGCTTTCTTT. Translated: CASAGQGLKNTEAFF. The rearrangement uses TRBV12-5 and TRBJ1-1; 9 bases agree with TRBD1. Unmatched junction bases numbered 7, after V lost 7 bases and J lost 1 base. CDR3 length: 15 amino acids. CDR1 and CDR2 (germline): LGHNT, FRNRAP. Together with reference TRBV12-5 and TRBJ1-1, the CDR3 gives the full variable domain: DARVTQTPRHKVTEMGQEVTMRCQPILGHNTVFWYRQTMMQGLELLAYFRNRAPLDDSGMPKDRFSAEMPDATLATLKIQPSEPRDSAVYFCASAGQGLKNTEAFFGQGTRLTVV.